This T cell receptor beta chain originates from a study of cytomegalovirus exposure and HLA in healthy donors. PCR employed 60 Vbeta and 13 Jbeta primers. Sequencing was performed with immunoSEQ multiplex PCR; in TCRdb, only in-frame clones are kept and a portion is missing. The table includes some 150,000 clones, under 85% detected once. About this clone itself: Its antigen is not known.

This CDR3 region has 15 residues. CDR1 is GTSNPN, CDR2 SVGIG, per germline (reference sequence). Trimming took off 2 bases at V and 0 bases at J, with 11 bases between the two ends. Study-level results: About 87% or about 30% of the time was how often most TCR beta V segments were productive, according to an earlier analysis.

This receptor was identified in a woman in her forties in good health and CMV-seropositive. The sequencing input was PBMCs. The chain carries TRBV30 and TRBJ1-5; tentatively, D is TRBD1 (6 bases). The CDR3 region has the DNA TGTGCCTGGAGTTCCGGACAGACTAGCAATCAGCCCCAGCATTTT. Protein product: CAWSSGQTSNQPQHF.